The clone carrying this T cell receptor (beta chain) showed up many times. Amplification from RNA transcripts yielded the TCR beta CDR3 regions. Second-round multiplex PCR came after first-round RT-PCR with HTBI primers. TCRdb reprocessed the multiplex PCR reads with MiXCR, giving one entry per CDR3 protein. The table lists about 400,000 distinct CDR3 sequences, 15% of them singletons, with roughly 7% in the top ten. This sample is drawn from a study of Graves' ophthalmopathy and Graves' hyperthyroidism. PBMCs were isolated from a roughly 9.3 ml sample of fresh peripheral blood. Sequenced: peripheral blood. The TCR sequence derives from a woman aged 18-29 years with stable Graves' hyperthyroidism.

DNA of the CDR3: TGTGCCAGCAGCTTGAGGAGGCAGGGGCATAACTATGGCTACACCTTC. Translating gives CASSLRRQGHNYGYTF. The chain joins TRBV5-6 to TRBJ1-2; a possible D gene is TRBD1 (6 bases). The V end lost 1 base, the J end lost 1 base, and 14 bases lay between the germline ends. The germline V gene encodes CDR1 SGHDT and CDR2 YYEEEE. This CDR3 is built from 16 residues.